The 31 T cell receptor beta chains listed next were all sequenced from one sample in a study of T cell changes during pregnancy in multiple sclerosis. Assay: immunoSEQ multiplex PCR; the TCRdb copy retains only in-frame clones and omits some. The table shows fewer than 35,000 clones, with 85% to 90% occurring only once. The starting material was CD4+ T cells from peripheral blood mononuclear cells, obtained in the third trimester of pregnancy. The source is a female donor in good health, enrolled as a control in a pregnancy study.

This chain links TRBV2 with TRBJ1-1; D unclear. Germline CDR1 is SNHLY and CDR2 is FYNNEI. Deletions cut 4 bases from V and 3 bases from J, with 12 bases between. The length of the CDR3 is 14 residues. This CDR3 is CASSGRRGDTEAFF. CDR3 DNA: TGTGCCAGCAGTGGTCGACGAGGCGACACTGAAGCTTTCTTT.

This chain links TRBV2 with TRBJ2-7, with a tentative D call TRBD2 (6 bases). This CDR3 is built from 13 residues. The V gene lost 8 bases and the J gene lost 3 bases, with 14 bases spanning the gap. CDR1 SNHLY and CDR2 FYNNEI come from the germline V gene. The CDR3 loop is CASVGDWNYEQYF. For the CDR3, the DNA is TGTGCCAGCGTGGGGGACTGGAACTACGAGCAGTACTTC.

This clone was recorded once. The V gene is TRBV30, the J gene TRBJ1-2, with 7 bases lining up with TRBD1. In germline, CDR1 is GTSNPN, CDR2 SVGIG (reference sequence). CDR3 length equals 14 residues. V was pared by 3 bases and J by 1 base, with 5 bases of the junction left unmatched. CDR3 DNA: TGTGCCTGGAGCCGAGGACAGGTTAACTATGGCTACACCTTC. It yields the protein CAWSRGQVNYGYTF.

With regard to this clone: The junction departs from germline at one end; a sequencing error may be responsible. The chain couples TRBV20-1 to TRBJ2-7; 10 bases agree with TRBD2. The CDR3 contains 11 residues. The germline CDR1 and CDR2 sequences are DFQATT and SNEGSKA (reference sequence). CDR3 nucleotides: TGCAGTGCTAGAGAGGACGGGACTAGCGTTTTT. Translating it yields CSAREDGTSVF.

V gene TRBV5-1 combines with J gene TRBJ2-6; 15 bases agree with TRBD2. J was trimmed by 2 bases and V by 4 bases; bases with no gene match: 4. The V gene's germline CDR1 is SGHRS and CDR2 YFSETQ. The CDR3 runs 18 residues. The CDR3 region is CASSRGLAGGPGANVLTF. DNA for the CDR3: TGCGCCAGCAGCCGGGGACTAGCGGGAGGACCTGGGGCCAACGTCCTGACTTTC.

The chain uses TRBV5-1 and TRBJ1-2, with 9 bases identical to TRBD1. The V and J ends lost 7 bases and 6 bases, in that order; junction bases with no gene match: 7. Germline values: CDR1 SGHRS, CDR2 YFSETQ. The CDR3 loop spans 13 amino acids. The CDR3 DNA is TGCGCCAGCGGGGATCGACAGGGGGATGGCTACACCTTC. This translates into CASGDRQGDGYTF.

This rearrangement joins TRBV7-2 to TRBJ2-1; 8 nucleotides agree with TRBD2. Per the germline V gene, CDR1 is SGHTA and CDR2 is FQGNSA. The V segment lost 3 bases and the J segment 8 bases; nucleotides outside the gene matches: 12. The CDR3 runs 16 residues. The CDR3 region has the DNA TGTGCCAGCAGCTTGGCCGCCCAGACTAGCGCCTATGAGCAGTTCTTC. It specifies CASSLAAQTSAYEQFF.

V and J are TRBV14 and TRBJ1-1, with D perhaps TRBD1 (5 bases). Trimming removed 1 base at V and 5 bases at J, with 14 bases between. The CDR3 spans 15 residues. In germline, CDR1 is SGHDN, CDR2 FVKESK. The CDR3 here is CASSQARSGGTEAFF. In nucleotides, the CDR3 is TGTGCCAGCAGCCAAGCCCGATCGGGGGGGACTGAAGCTTTCTTT.

The chain employs TRBV27 and TRBJ2-7, with 8 bases identical to TRBD2. Germline V gives CDR1 MNHEY, CDR2 SMNVEV (reference sequence). The CDR3 consists of 15 residues. J lost 4 bases, V lost 6 bases, and 11 bases had no gene match. The CDR3 protein is CASRPELAGSYEQYF. The CDR3 nucleotides read TGTGCCAGCAGGCCCGAGTTAGCGGGAAGTTACGAGCAGTACTTC.

The J gene is TRBJ2-7, the V gene TRBV18, with 10 bases fitting TRBD2. V shed 3 bases, J shed 6 bases, and the junction held 11 bases outside the gene matches. From germline, CDR1 is KGHSH and CDR2 LQKENI. This CDR3 is 16 amino acids long. The CDR3 is CASSPLDSSGSREQYF. Here the CDR3 DNA reads TGTGCCAGCTCACCTCTTGATTCTAGCGGGAGTCGCGAGCAGTACTTC.

The chain joins TRBV25-1 to TRBJ1-2; no definite D call. Germline CDR1 reads MGHDK; CDR2 reads SYGVNS. Deletions cut 3 bases from V and 2 bases from J, with 10 bases between. CDR3 length equals 14 residues. CDR3: CASSDPRRNYGYTF. The DNA for the CDR3 is TGTGCCAGCAGTGACCCCCGGAGAAACTATGGCTACACCTTC.

The V and J genes are TRBV5-1 and TRBJ2-7; D ambiguous. V was cut by 3 bases and J by 3 bases, with 7 bases left in between. The CDR3 loop spans 12 amino acids. CDR1 and CDR2 from the germline V gene are SGHRS and YFSETQ. CDR3 DNA: TGCGCCAGCAGCTGGCCCCTCTACGAGCAGTACTTC. It is translated as CASSWPLYEQYF.

This chain uses TRBV30 with TRBJ2-5, with 13 bases that match TRBD2. V gave up 1 base and J gave up 1 base; unmatched junction bases: 3. Looked up from germline, CDR1 is GTSNPN and CDR2 is SVGIG (reference sequence). This CDR3 is 16 amino acids long. Written as DNA, the CDR3 is TGTGCCTGGAGTGGGACTAGCGGGAGTCCCCAAGAGACCCAGTACTTC. Protein product: CAWSGTSGSPQETQYF.

J is TRBJ2-6 and V is TRBV30; D is unresolved. The CDR3 totals 16 residues. V dropped 4 bases and J dropped 0 bases, with 13 bases sitting between them. Germline CDR1 and CDR2: GTSNPN and SVGIG (reference sequence). CDR3 coding DNA: TGTGCCTGGACCCATCCCGGGTACTCTGGGGCCAACGTCCTGACTTTC. Amino acids: CAWTHPGYSGANVLTF.

This rearrangement joins TRBV7-8 to TRBJ2-1, with D possibly being TRBD2 (6 bases). V gave up 6 bases and J gave up 1 base, with 13 bases separating them. The CDR3 totals 15 residues. Germline V CDR1 and CDR2: SGHVS, FQNEAQ. The CDR3 sequence: CASSAGKPSYNEQFF. CDR3 nucleotides: TGTGCCAGCAGTGCGGGGAAGCCTTCCTACAATGAGCAGTTCTTC.

V usage is TRBV18 and J usage is TRBJ1-1; no firm D call. The CDR3 totals 13 residues. Germline values: CDR1 KGHSH, CDR2 LQKENI. Trimming removed 6 bases from V and 2 bases from J, with 10 bases in between. CDR3 nucleotide sequence: TGTGCCAGCTCTCCTAAACCAAACACTGAAGCTTTCTTT. This codes for CASSPKPNTEAFF.

This clone qualifies as medium-sized. DNA for the CDR3: TGCGCCAGCAGCCAAGATAACTCCATGATCTACGAGCAGTACTTC. Translated, it gives CASSQDNSMIYEQYF. The rearrangement joins TRBV4-1 to TRBJ2-7; D remains ambiguous. Trimming took 0 bases from V and 3 from J, leaving 12 bases between them. This CDR3 is built from 15 residues. Germline V gene lookup returns CDR1 MGHRA and CDR2 YSYEKL.

V is TRBV11-2 and J is TRBJ2-1; 12 bases agree with TRBD2. After removal of 1 base from V and 7 bases from J, the junction contained 8 bases not matched to a gene. Germline values: CDR1 SGHAT, CDR2 FQNNGV. CDR3 length equals 17 residues. The CDR3 DNA follows: TGTGCCAGCAGCTTAGCCCCCTCTAGCGGGGGGGCGAATGAGCAGTTCTTC. Its translation: CASSLAPSSGGANEQFF.

This chain links TRBV9 with TRBJ2-1, with 8 bases fitting TRBD2. The CDR3 spans 16 residues. Trimming took 4 bases from V and 9 from J; bases not matched to a gene: 15. Germline V lookup: CDR1 SGDLS, CDR2 YYNGEE. CDR3 in DNA: TGTGCCAGCAGCCCCCGCGTGAGCGGGGGCGTGCTTGAGCAGTTCTTC. This gives the protein CASSPRVSGGVLEQFF.

This rearrangement joins TRBV7-9 to TRBJ1-2; possible D gene TRBD1, 5 bases. Germline V gene lookup returns CDR1 SEHNR and CDR2 FQNEAQ (reference sequence). The CDR3 totals 16 residues. The V and J ends lost 5 bases and 7 bases respectively, with 23 bases between them. The CDR3 is CASSRAAGRGLIGYTF. CDR3 nucleotide sequence: TGTGCCAGCAGCCGCGCCGCAGGGAGGGGTCTCATTGGCTACACCTTC.

The gene calls are TRBV14 and TRBJ2-4; D gene unclear. Between the trimmed V and J ends, which lost 4 bases and 7 bases, there was a span of 11 bases. The length of the CDR3 is 13 residues. Germline CDR1 and CDR2: SGHDN and FVKESK. The CDR3 DNA follows: TGTGCCAGCAGCCCTTTCACGGGTAACATTCAGTACTTC. It codes for CASSPFTGNIQYF.

This chain joins TRBV7-2 and TRBJ2-3; D is perhaps TRBD2 (5 bases). Germline V gene lookup returns CDR1 SGHTA and CDR2 FQGNSA. Trimming stripped 4 bases from V and 2 bases from J, with 13 bases between. The CDR3 is 15 residues long. The CDR3, as DNA: TGTGCCAGCAGCTCAGGAGGCGCTTACACAGATACGCAGTATTTT. Protein sequence: CASSSGGAYTDTQYF.

CDR3 sequence (DNA): TGTGCCAGCAGCTTAGGGAGGCCTTACACCGGGGAGCTGTTTTTT. It specifies CASSLGRPYTGELFF. J is TRBJ2-2 and V is TRBV7-9; D is possibly TRBD2 (5 bases). Germline CDR1 is SEHNR and CDR2 is FQNEAQ (reference sequence). The ends were cut back, 1 base at V and 3 bases at J, with 9 bases in the middle. This CDR3 region has 15 residues.

The J gene is TRBJ2-5, the V gene TRBV5-1; 8 nucleotides align to TRBD2. The CDR3 runs to 17 residues. The ends lost 2 bases at V and 5 bases at J; junction bases unmatched: 14. Germline CDR1 SGHRS, CDR2 YFSETQ. The CDR3 DNA follows: TGCGCCAGCAGCTTAGCCGCCGGATCGGGAGGGGGGGAGACCCAGTACTTC. This gives the protein CASSLAAGSGGGETQYF.

DNA for the CDR3: TGTGCCAGCAGTGTTAAAATGAACACTGAAGCTTTCTTT. This encodes CASSVKMNTEAFF. The V call is TRBV25-1, the J call TRBJ1-1; D gene ambiguous. Trimming took off 4 bases at V and 0 bases at J, with 6 bases between the two ends. CDR1 is MGHDK and CDR2 is SYGVNS in the germline V gene. There are 13 residues in the CDR3.

The V and J genes are TRBV4-1 and TRBJ1-5; D uncertain. Trimming cost V 3 bases and J 5 bases, with 8 bases left between them. This CDR3 comprises 13 residues. The germline V gene encodes CDR1 MGHRA and CDR2 YSYEKL. CDR3 sequence (DNA): TGCGCCAGCAGCCAGGCCCTTTATCAGCCCCAGCATTTT. Translating it yields CASSQALYQPQHF.

DNA for the CDR3: TGTGCCAGCTCACCGACTAGCGGGGGGGATACGCAGTATTTT. Translating it yields CASSPTSGGDTQYF. V is TRBV18 and J is TRBJ2-3, with 13 nucleotides matching TRBD2. This CDR3 region has 14 residues. V lost 3 bases and J lost 6; bases outside the gene matches: 0. In germline, CDR1 is KGHSH, CDR2 LQKENI.

This clone showed up just a few times. This chain connects TRBV6-6 to TRBJ2-7; tentative D call: TRBD1 (5 bases). Germline lookup yields CDR1 MNHNY and CDR2 SVGAGI (reference sequence). The CDR3 contains 14 residues. With 7 bases removed from V and 3 bases from J, the gap between germline ends came to 16 bases. The CDR3 DNA is TGTGCCAGCACCTCCCGACGACAGAACTACGAGCAGTACTTC. It yields the protein CASTSRRQNYEQYF.

The chain is built from TRBV21-1 and TRBJ2-7; the table's D gene call, TRBD1, was not cross checked with the DNA. TRBV21-1 constitutes a pseudogene. This CDR3 spans 15 amino acids. The chain's CDR3 is CASSNRTVSSYEQYF. The CDR3 DNA is TGTGCCAGCAGCAACCGGACAGTGAGCTCCTACGAGCAGTACTTC.

The rearrangement joins TRBV5-1 to TRBJ2-7; D remains ambiguous. The germline V and J ends were trimmed by 4 bases and 0 bases, with 8 bases remaining between them. Looked up from germline, CDR1 is SGHRS and CDR2 is YFSETQ. The CDR3 is made up of 13 amino acids. CDR3 nucleotide sequence: TGCGCCAGCAGCCGAACTGACTCCTACGAGCAGTACTTC. Translating it yields CASSRTDSYEQYF.

The chain uses TRBV18 and TRBJ2-5; 13 bases line up with TRBD2. Trimming cost V 6 bases and J 2 bases; bases outside gene matches: 12. Per germline, CDR1 KGHSH and CDR2 LQKENI. This CDR3 is 18 amino acids long. The CDR3 DNA follows: TGTGCCAGCTCTGCTGGGACTAGCGGGATAATGAAGCAAGAGACCCAGTACTTC. Its protein is CASSAGTSGIMKQETQYF.